The TCR beta chain under discussion was sequenced for a study of blood T cell repertoires in COVID-19. Study-wide context: Acute-phase and convalescent COVID-19 samples originated in the United States, Italy and Spain. Sources were T cells, B-cell-depleted T cells, or PBMCs; the material itself was cDNA or gDNA.

Using immunoSEQ multiplex PCR, the repertoire was profiled, and TCRdb retains in-frame clones only, with some absent. The repertoire holds approximately 200,000 clones, with 70% to 90% as singletons. A single count supports this clone. The CDR3 spans 15 residues. The J segment lost 0 bases and the V segment lost 4 bases, leaving 6 bases of the junction unmatched. Per the germline V gene, CDR1 is SQVTM and CDR2 is ANQGSEA. Sequenced sample: PBMCs or T cells enriched from blood (not recorded which). This sequence joins TRBV29-1 and TRBJ2-1, with 7 bases lining up with TRBD2. This TCR came from a man aged 30 to 45 who had recovered from COVID-19. CDR3 region: CSVARRGSSYNEQFF. The CDR3 DNA follows: TGCAGCGTTGCACGGCGGGGGAGCTCCTACAATGAGCAGTTCTTC.